These T cell receptor delta chains were read from a single sample in a study of delta chains in infants with herpesvirus infections. TCRdb fed the RT-PCR reads to CATT. Altogether over 950 delta-chain clones are present, approximately 29% being singletons, with the ten largest covering 6.8%. The source was peripheral blood, collected at time point 1 of longitudinal follow-up. The source of these receptors is a human donor who was a Ugandan infant, either HIV-exposed or HIV-unexposed (not recorded which). Each CDR3 is given with its conserved first and last residue. Fields, in order: V gene, J gene, clone size, D gene, CDR3 protein, CDR3 DNA. The D gene is left open where the match is weak. Clone size is shown for a subset of rows, as once, few, many or a class of expanded clone.

>TRDV2|TRDJ2|few|TRDD3
CACDVLGDTTAQLFF
TGTGCCTGTGACGTACTGGGGGATACAACAGCACAACTCTTCTTT
>TRDV1|TRDJ2|.|TRDD3
CALGKKEPTRVTGGFPLTAQLFF
TGTGCTCTTGGGAAAAAGGAGCCTACCCGCGTTACTGGGGGATTCCCTTTGACAGCACAACTCTTCTTT
>TRDV1|TRDJ1|medium-sized|TRDD2
CALGVPISLPKDGGYTDKLIF
TGTGCTCTTGGGGTCCCCATTTCCCTTCCTAAGGATGGGGGGTACACCGATAAACTCATCTTT
>TRDV1|TRDJ1|few|TRDD3
CALGELGGWGPRSTDKLIF
TGTGCTCTTGGGGAACTAGGGGGCTGGGGGCCTCGCAGTACCGATAAACTCATCTTT
>TRDV3|TRDJ1|.|TRDD3
CAFAFPNVLYWGIPRTDKLIF
TGTGCCTTTGCGTTTCCTAACGTCCTTTACTGGGGGATACCCCGCACCGATAAACTCATCTTT
>TRDV1|TRDJ1|few|TRDD3
CALGEFFPTKEGVSGGYRYTDKLIF
TGTGCTCTTGGGGAATTCTTTCCTACGAAGGAGGGAGTATCTGGGGGATACCGGTACACCGATAAACTCATCTTT
>TRDV1|TRDJ1|large|.
CALATYLRYTDKLIF
TGTGCTCTTGCCACTTACCTACGCTACACCGATAAACTCATCTTT
>TRDV2|TRDJ3|medium-sized|TRDD3
CACDLPGDTRMPGWDTRQMFF
TGTGCCTGTGACTTGCCGGGGGATACGCGTATGCCCGGCTGGGACACCCGACAGATGTTTTTC
>TRDV1|TRDJ1|medium-sized|.
CALGEVPKKGAASPNKLIF
TGTGCTCTTGGGGAAGTCCCGAAAAAAGGGGCGGCGTCCCCGAATAAACTCATCTTT
>TRDV1|TRDJ1|medium-sized|TRDD3
CALGESPPGGYTDKLIF
TGTGCTCTTGGGGAATCTCCCCCTGGGGGATACACCGATAAACTCATCTTT
>TRDV2|TRDJ1|.|.
CACDRRTIRPWGLRSDKLIF
TGTGCCTGTGACCGAAGGACTATACGTCCCTGGGGCCTCCGGTCCGATAAACTCATCTTT
>TRDV2|TRDJ2|.|TRDD3
CACDNGFLLGDTLQLTAQLFF
TGTGCCTGTGACAACGGTTTCCTACTGGGGGATACGTTACAGCTCACAGCACAACTCTTCTTT
>TRDV1|TRDJ1|large|TRDD3
CALGEVRLANPTGGYAGVYTDKLIF
TGTGCTCTTGGGGAAGTGCGCCTCGCAAACCCTACTGGGGGATACGCGGGCGTGTACACCGATAAACTCATCTTT
>TRDV1|TRDJ3|few|TRDD3
CALGEPNPVTGGYRWARDTRQMFF
TGTGCTCTTGGGGAACCAAACCCCGTTACTGGGGGATACCGTTGGGCTCGGGACACCCGACAGATGTTTTTC
>TRDV1|TRDJ1|medium-sized|TRDD3
CALGDSGPYTGGYLVTDKLIF
TGTGCTCTTGGGGATTCGGGACCCTACACTGGGGGATACTTAGTCACCGATAAACTCATCTTT
>TRDV2|TRDJ1|.|TRDD3
CACDQHGLLHTGGQYTDKLIF
TGTGCCTGTGACCAGCACGGCCTTCTCCATACTGGGGGACAATACACCGATAAACTCATCTTT